This T cell receptor (beta chain) was sequenced for a study of T cells in Graves' hyperthyroidism and ophthalmopathy. Germline CDR1 and CDR2: GTSNPN and SVGIG (reference sequence). The V gene lost 1 base and the J gene lost 3 bases, with 10 bases spanning the gap. This CDR3 comprises 14 residues. At least ten counts were recorded for this clonotype. RNA transcripts served as the template for amplifying TCR beta CDR3 regions. HTBI primers drove first-round RT-PCR of the TCR CDR3. TCRdb analysed the multiplex PCR reads with MiXCR anew, one entry per CDR3 protein. Here the sample spans roughly 500,000 distinct CDR3 sequences, more than 11% being singletons.

This receptor was taken from a woman between 25 and 40 years old with Graves' hyperthyroidism that later progressed to Graves' ophthalmopathy. The J gene is TRBJ1-5, the V gene TRBV30; no definite D call. What was sequenced was blood. The CDR3 bases are TGTGCCTGGAGTGGAGGGAACCCCAATCAGCCCCAGCATTTT. It translates to CAWSGGNPNQPQHF.